This is a list of T cell receptor beta chains from one sample in a study of CD8+ T cells in alopecia areata. This table comes from immunoSEQ multiplex PCR, and its TCRdb copy is limited to in-frame clones, with some not included. The repertoire holds 120,000 to 150,000 clones, with more than 40% as singletons. The sample was CD4+ T cells sorted from blood. The origin of the receptors is a human donor with alopecia areata. CDR3s include the opening cysteine and the closing phenylalanine or tryptophan. A D gene is named only where the DNA matches it firmly. The size entry is marked missing in some rows and otherwise reads once, few, many or a size class.

TRBV30	NA	NA	TRBJ2-7	TGTGCCTGGAGTGCGAAAGAGGGGGCGGGGGAGCAGTACTTC	CAWSAKEGAGEQYF
TRBV7-2	NA	NA	TRBJ2-5	TGTGCCAGCAGTCCTCAAGAGACCCAGTACTTC	CASSPQETQYF
TRBV5-1	few	NA	TRBJ2-6	TGCGCCAGCAGCTTGGACAGGCTCTCTGGGGCCAACGTCCTGACTTTC	CASSLDRLSGANVLTF
TRBV2	NA	NA	TRBJ1-5	TGTGCCAGCAGTGTGGGCGCTTGGAATCAGCCCCAGCATTTT	CASSVGAWNQPQHF
TRBV29-1	few	TRBD1	TRBJ1-2	TGCAGCGTTGGGGGACAGTTCTATGGCTACACCTTC	CSVGGQFYGYTF
TRBV5-1	NA	TRBD1	TRBJ2-2	TGCGCCAGCAGCTTGCACCAGGGGGCCTTCTCCGGGGAGCTGTTTTTT	CASSLHQGAFSGELFF
TRBV5-1	few	NA	TRBJ1-1	TGCGCCAGCAGCTTGGTCCCAGGGTCTGGGAACACTGAAGCTTTCTTT	CASSLVPGSGNTEAFF
TRBV2	NA	NA	TRBJ2-5	TGTGCCAGCGGTAATCCGGGTCCCGAGGGACGAGAGACCCAGTACTTC	CASGNPGPEGRETQYF
TRBV6-5	NA	TRBD2	TRBJ2-7	TGTGCCAGCAGCATACTAGCGGGCCCCTACGAGCAGTACTTC	CASSILAGPYEQYF
TRBV27	NA	TRBD2	TRBJ2-4	TGTGCCAGCAGTTGGGGGGGGGACGCCAAAAACATTCAGTACTTC	CASSWGGDAKNIQYF
TRBV5-1	NA	NA	TRBJ2-1	TGCGCCAGCAGCCCCCGGGACGGGCAAATCAATGAGCAGTTCTTC	CASSPRDGQINEQFF
TRBV2	NA	TRBD2	TRBJ2-7	TGTGCCAGTCGAGCGGGAGGGCCTGGTGAGCAGTACTTC	CASRAGGPGEQYF
TRBV7-2	NA	NA	TRBJ1-1	TGTGCCAGCAGCTACAGGGCCATGAACACTGAAGCTTTCTTT	CASSYRAMNTEAFF
TRBV4-1	NA	NA	TRBJ2-1	TGCGCCAGCAGCCAAGTCGTAGCAAATGAGCAGTTCTTC	CASSQVVANEQFF
TRBV29-1	NA	NA	TRBJ1-3	TGCAGCGTTGTATTCAGCCTCTCTGGAAACACCATATATTTT	CSVVFSLSGNTIYF
TRBV30	NA	TRBD2	TRBJ2-7	TGTGCCTGGAGTGCGTGGACTAGCGGTTCCTACGAGCAGTACTTC	CAWSAWTSGSYEQYF
TRBV29-1	few	NA	TRBJ2-7	TGCAGCGTTGTAACAGGGAGCTACGAGCAGTACTTC	CSVVTGSYEQYF
TRBV7-3	many	NA	TRBJ1-2	TGTGCCAGCAGCGCAGGGGACTATGGCTACACCTTC	CASSAGDYGYTF
TRBV29-1	few	NA	TRBJ2-5	TGCAGCGGACGACAGTTTCAAGAGACCCAGTACTTC	CSGRQFQETQYF
TRBV6-5	NA	TRBD2	TRBJ2-5	TGTGCCAGCAGTTCCCTAGCGGGAGGACGGACCCAGTACTTC	CASSSLAGGRTQYF
TRBV6-1	NA	NA	TRBJ2-5	TGTGCCAGCAGCCGAGGGTGGGAGACCCAGTACTTC	CASSRGWETQYF
TRBV5-1	NA	NA	TRBJ1-2	TGCGCCAGCAGCTTGGACGGGGGGTCGGTGTATGGCTACACCTTC	CASSLDGGSVYGYTF
TRBV29-1	NA	NA	TRBJ2-3	TGCAGCGTTGGGGCCCGACAGACAGATACGCAGTATTTT	CSVGARQTDTQYF
TRBV27	NA	TRBD1	TRBJ1-1	TGTGCCAGCGCAAGAGGACAGGGTTACACTGAAGCTTTCTTT	CASARGQGYTEAFF
TRBV28	few	TRBD1	TRBJ2-5	TGTGCCAGCAGTTTAGCCGGGACAGGGCAAGAGACCCAGTACTTC	CASSLAGTGQETQYF
TRBV29-1	NA	NA	TRBJ1-1	TGCAGCGTCGAGAGACAGACTAGCAATGAAGCTTTCTTT	CSVERQTSNEAFF
TRBV7-3	NA	TRBD1	TRBJ2-2	TGTGCCAGCAGCCGACAGGGGGCCGGGGAGCTGTTTTTT	CASSRQGAGELFF